This TCR beta chain was obtained from a study of cytomegalovirus exposure and HLA in healthy donors. Findings of the study overall: Among CMV-associated TCR beta chains, most appeared HLA-restricted in a later analysis. Listed as cytomegalovirus-associated were roughly 180 TCR beta chains.

This clone showed up just a few times. Its antigen remains unknown. The primer mix had 60 Vbeta and 13 Jbeta primers. Profiling relied on immunoSEQ multiplex PCR, and the TCRdb table lists in-frame clones only, not all of them. Seen here are about 120,000 clones, over 9.5% observed once, and the top ten hold approximately 4.4%. CDR3 length: 16 residues. The germline gives CDR1 SGHRS, CDR2 YFSETQ. J gave up 2 bases and V 2 bases, and 8 bases lay outside the gene matches. This chain joins TRBV5-1 and TRBJ2-7; 9 positions agree with TRBD2. The TCR comes from a woman between 18 and 30 years old in good health and CMV-seropositive. The sample comprised PBMCs. For the CDR3, the DNA is TGCGCCAGCAGCTTAGGTAGCGGGAGCGGGGCCTACGAGCAGTACTTC. Its protein is CASSLGSGSGAYEQYF.